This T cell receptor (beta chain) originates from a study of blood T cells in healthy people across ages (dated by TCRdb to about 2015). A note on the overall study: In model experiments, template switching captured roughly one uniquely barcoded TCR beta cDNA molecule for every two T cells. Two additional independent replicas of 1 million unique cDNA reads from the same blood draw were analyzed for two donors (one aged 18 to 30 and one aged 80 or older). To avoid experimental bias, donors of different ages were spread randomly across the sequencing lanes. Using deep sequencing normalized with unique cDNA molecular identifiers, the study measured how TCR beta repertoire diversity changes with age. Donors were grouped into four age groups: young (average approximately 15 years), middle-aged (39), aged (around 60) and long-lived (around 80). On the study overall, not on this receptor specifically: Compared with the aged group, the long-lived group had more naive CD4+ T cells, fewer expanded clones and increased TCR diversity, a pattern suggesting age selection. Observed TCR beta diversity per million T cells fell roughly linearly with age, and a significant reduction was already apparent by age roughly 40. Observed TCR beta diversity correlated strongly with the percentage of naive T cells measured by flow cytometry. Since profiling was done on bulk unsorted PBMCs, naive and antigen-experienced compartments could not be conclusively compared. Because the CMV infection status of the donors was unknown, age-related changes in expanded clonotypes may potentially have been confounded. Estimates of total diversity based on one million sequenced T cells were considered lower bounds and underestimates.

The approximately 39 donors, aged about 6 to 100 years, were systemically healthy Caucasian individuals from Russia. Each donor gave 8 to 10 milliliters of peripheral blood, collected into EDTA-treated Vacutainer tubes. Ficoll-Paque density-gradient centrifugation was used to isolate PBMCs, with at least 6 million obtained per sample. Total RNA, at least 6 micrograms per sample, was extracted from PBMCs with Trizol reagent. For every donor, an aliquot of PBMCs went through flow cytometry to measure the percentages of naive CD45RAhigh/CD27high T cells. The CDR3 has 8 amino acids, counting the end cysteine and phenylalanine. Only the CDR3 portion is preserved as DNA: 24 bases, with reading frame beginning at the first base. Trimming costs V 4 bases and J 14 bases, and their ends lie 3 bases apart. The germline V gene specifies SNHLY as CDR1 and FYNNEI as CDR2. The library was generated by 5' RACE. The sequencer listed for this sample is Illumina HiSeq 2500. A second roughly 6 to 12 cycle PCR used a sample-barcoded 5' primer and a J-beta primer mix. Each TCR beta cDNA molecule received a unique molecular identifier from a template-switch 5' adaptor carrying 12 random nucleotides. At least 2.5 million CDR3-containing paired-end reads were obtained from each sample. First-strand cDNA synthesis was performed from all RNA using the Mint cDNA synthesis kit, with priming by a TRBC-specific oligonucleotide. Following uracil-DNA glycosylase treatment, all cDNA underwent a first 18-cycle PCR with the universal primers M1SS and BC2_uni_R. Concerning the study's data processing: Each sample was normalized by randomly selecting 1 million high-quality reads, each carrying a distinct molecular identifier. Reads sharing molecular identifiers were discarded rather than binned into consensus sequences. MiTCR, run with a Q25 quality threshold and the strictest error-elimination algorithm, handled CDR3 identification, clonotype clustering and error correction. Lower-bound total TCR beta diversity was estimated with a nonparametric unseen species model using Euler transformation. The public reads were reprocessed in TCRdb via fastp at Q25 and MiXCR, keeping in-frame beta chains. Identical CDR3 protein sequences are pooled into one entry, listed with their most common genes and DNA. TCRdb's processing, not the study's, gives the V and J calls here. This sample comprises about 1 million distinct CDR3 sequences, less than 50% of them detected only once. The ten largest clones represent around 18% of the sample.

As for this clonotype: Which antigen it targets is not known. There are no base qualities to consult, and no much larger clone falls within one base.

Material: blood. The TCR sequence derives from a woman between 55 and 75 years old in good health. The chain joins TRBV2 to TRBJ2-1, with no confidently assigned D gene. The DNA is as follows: TGTGCCAGCAGTGTCAAGTTCTTC. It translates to CASSVKFF.